This T cell receptor beta chain emerged from a study of Ad26.COV2.S vaccination and SARS-CoV-2 variants. The treatment is: 15 to 20 received Ad26.COV2.S at low or high dose, single or two shots; roughly five received placebo; per-sample allocation not given. The samples were gathered on day 63 after the first injection of vaccine or placebo. The method was immunoSEQ multiplex PCR; TCRdb's version includes in-frame clones alone and lacks a portion of them. The sample yields about 420,000 clones, around 89% seen once. This TCR derives from a person aged 18-65 years who received the Ad26.COV2.S COVID-19 vaccine or a placebo. The sample here was peripheral blood, taken in a trial of Ad26.COV2.S vaccine versus placebo.

Here the CDR3 reads CASSLVPSSKTQYF. Written as DNA, the CDR3 is TGTGCCAGCAGCCTTGTTCCTAGCTCGAAGACCCAGTACTTC. The V gene is TRBV3-1 (or the pseudogene TRBV3-2), the J gene TRBJ2-5, with D perhaps TRBD2 (5 bases). The V gene's germline CDR1 is LGHDT and CDR2 YNNKEL (reference sequence). The CDR3 has 14 amino acids. Trimming left V 4 bases short and J 6 bases short, with 15 bases between.